These 20 T cell receptor beta chains share one sample of origin, sequenced in a study of response to subunit inactivated influenza vaccine. A single record per CDR3 protein comes from TCRdb applying MiXCR to the RT-PCR reads. Of some 640,000 distinct CDR3 sequences listed, approximately 13% are singletons. Source: PBMCs from blood, taken roughly 15 days before vaccination. These receptors were taken from a man aged 45-60 years who received an inactivated influenza vaccine.

This chain uses TRBV12-3 or TRBV12-4 with TRBJ1-5, with D unresolved. This CDR3 is built from 14 residues. The V and J ends lost 6 bases and 3 bases respectively, with 12 bases between them. CDR3 residues: CASSHDSSNQPQHF. CDR3 sequence (DNA): TGTGCCAGCAGCCATGACTCGTCCAATCAGCCCCAGCATTTT.

The chain has TRBV12-3 or TRBV12-4 and TRBJ2-3, with D possibly matching TRBD1 (5 bases). Trimming left V 6 bases short and J 2 bases short, with 9 bases between. The length of the CDR3 is 13 residues. The CDR3 loop is CASSKGITDTQYF. In DNA form, the CDR3 reads TGTGCCAGCAGCAAGGGGATCACAGATACGCAGTATTTT.

The chain couples TRBV7-2 to TRBJ2-3; TRBD2 aligns across 12 bases. The CDR3 has 14 residues. The J segment lost 10 bases and the V segment lost 3 bases, leaving 5 bases of the junction unmatched. Germline CDR1 is SGHTA and CDR2 is FQGNSA. The CDR3: CASSFKTSGGSQYF. The CDR3 DNA follows: TGTGCCAGCAGCTTCAAGACTAGCGGGGGTTCGCAGTATTTT.

V usage is TRBV7-9 and J usage is TRBJ2-1; TRBD2 agrees at 10 bases. The germline V gene has CDR1 SEHNR and CDR2 FQNEAQ (reference sequence). This CDR3 comprises 17 residues. V lost 1 base, J lost 4 bases, and 7 bases stayed unmatched. CDR3 amino acids: CASSLGAGTSAYNEQFF. Written as DNA, the CDR3 is TGTGCCAGCAGCTTAGGGGCCGGGACTAGCGCATACAATGAGCAGTTCTTC.

As DNA, the CDR3 is TGTGCCAGCAGTGCCGGGGCCAGGGAGACCCAGTACTTC. This sequence encodes CASSAGARETQYF. The chain employs TRBV28 and TRBJ2-5; either TRBD1 or TRBD2 may fit D (5 bases each). The germline CDR1 and CDR2 sequences are MDHEN and SYDVKM. The V gene lost 5 bases and the J gene lost 5 bases, with 12 bases spanning the gap. The CDR3 contains 13 residues.

The chain couples TRBV20-1 to TRBJ1-3; TRBD1 might be the D (6 bases). This CDR3 region has 15 residues. With 2 bases removed from V and 0 bases from J, the gap between germline ends came to 11 bases. CDR1 is DFQATT and CDR2 is SNEGSKA in the germline V gene (reference sequence). This CDR3 reads CSARSTGFSGNTIYF. The CDR3 DNA is TGCAGTGCTAGATCAACAGGGTTCTCTGGAAACACCATATATTTT.

This clonotype came up many times. CDR3 in DNA: TGTGCCAGCAGCTCAACGGGGGGCTATGAGACCCAGTACTTC. Translating gives CASSSTGGYETQYF. The chain combines TRBV7-9 with TRBJ2-5; D is possibly TRBD2 (7 bases). Germline CDR1 reads SEHNR; CDR2 reads FQNEAQ (reference sequence). The CDR3 covers 14 residues. Trimming left V 4 bases short and J 5 bases short, with 14 bases between. The variable domain in full, completed from reference TRBV7-9 and TRBJ2-5, reads DTGVSQNPRHKITKRGQNVTFRCDPISEHNRLYWYRQTLGQGPEFLTYFQNEAQLEKSRLLSDRFSAERPKGSFSTLEIQRTEQGDSAMYLCASSSTGGYETQYFGPGTRLLVL.

This clonotype was observed many times. This chain links TRBV5-1 with TRBJ2-2; D is undetermined. The germline CDR1 and CDR2 sequences are SGHRS and YFSETQ. The CDR3 has 16 amino acids. V was shortened by 0 bases and J by 0 bases, with 9 bases between the two germline ends. DNA of the CDR3: TGCGCCAGCAGCTTGGGTCCAAGAACGAACACCGGGGAGCTGTTTTTT. Its translation: CASSLGPRTNTGELFF.

V is TRBV12-3 or TRBV12-4 and J is TRBJ2-7; 8 bases line up with TRBD1. V trimming: 6 bases; J trimming: 0 bases; junction bases outside the gene matches: 7. The CDR3 is made up of 15 amino acids. The CDR3 loop reads CASSGDRPSSYEQYF. CDR3 sequence (DNA): TGTGCCAGCAGCGGGGACAGGCCCTCCTCCTACGAGCAGTACTTC.

The chain uses TRBV10-2 and TRBJ2-1, with 8 bases lining up with TRBD1. CDR1 and CDR2 from the germline V gene are WSHSY and SAAADI. The CDR3 contains 15 residues. The J segment lost 11 bases and the V segment lost 8 bases, leaving 17 bases of the junction unmatched. CDR3 DNA sequence: TGCGCCAGCCAGCCGACTCGGACAGGGTGGGGTAAGCAGTTCTTC. Translated: CASQPTRTGWGKQFF.

This clonotype was seen more than once but under ten times. The genes are TRBV4-3 and TRBJ2-3; D may correspond to TRBD1 or TRBD2 (5 bases each). Germline V CDR1 and CDR2: LGHNA, YSLEER. The CDR3 has 15 residues. The germline V and J ends were trimmed by 3 bases and 4 bases, with 14 bases remaining between them. CDR3 DNA: TGCGCCAGCAGCCACCTGGGCCAGGGAGCAGATACGCAGTATTTT. It codes for CASSHLGQGADTQYF.

With regard to this clonotype: At one boundary the junction diverges from the germline segment, which might be a read error. The chain couples TRBV7-9 to TRBJ2-7; D uncertain. The germline V gene encodes CDR1 SEHNR and CDR2 FQNEAQ (reference sequence). The CDR3 covers 12 residues. CDR3 nucleotides: TGTGCCAGCAGCTTAGACTCTGATGGGAAGCACTTC. Translated: CASSLDSDGKHF.

This clonotype has a handful of counts. The chain combines TRBV3-1 with TRBJ2-2, with 8 bases aligning to TRBD1. V trimming: 3 bases; J trimming: 4 bases; junction bases outside the gene matches: 7. Germline assignment: CDR1 LGHDT and CDR2 YNNKEL (reference sequence). The CDR3 sequence is 16 residues long. The CDR3 region has the DNA TGTGCCAGCAGCCAGACAGGGGTCGCGCTCACCGGGGAGCTGTTTTTT. Translation: CASSQTGVALTGELFF.

The chain is built from TRBV4-1 and TRBJ2-2; possibly TRBD1 for D (6 bases). Germline CDR1 and CDR2: MGHRA and YSYEKL. V lost 0 bases and J lost 8, with 10 bases in between. The CDR3 is made up of 14 amino acids. CDR3 region: CASSQDRRGGELFF. DNA for the CDR3: TGCGCCAGCAGCCAAGATCGCAGGGGTGGGGAGCTGTTTTTT.

The chain links TRBV29-1 to TRBJ2-4; 7 nucleotides agree with TRBD1. V lost 4 bases, J lost 3 bases, and 6 bases stayed unmatched. The CDR3 sequence is 14 residues long. CDR1 is SQVTM, CDR2 ANQGSEA, per germline. The CDR3 loop reads CSVARGPDKNIQYF. As DNA, the CDR3 is TGCAGCGTTGCGAGGGGGCCGGACAAAAACATTCAGTACTTC.

J is TRBJ2-7 and V is TRBV7-2; D unclear. This CDR3 has 14 amino acids. Germline V gives CDR1 SGHTA, CDR2 FQGNSA. V lost 5 bases to trimming and J lost 5 bases, with 16 bases between them. CDR3 residues: CASSLGPKADEQYF. Written as DNA, the CDR3 is TGTGCCAGCAGCCTAGGGCCCAAGGCGGACGAGCAGTACTTC.

V is TRBV5-1 and J is TRBJ2-7; TRBD1 aligns across 11 bases. The CDR3 spans 12 residues. Trimming removed 4 bases from V and 10 bases from J; junction bases left unmatched: 4. Germline V CDR1 and CDR2: SGHRS, YFSETQ. CDR3 residues: CASSVGQGAQYF. The CDR3 bases are TGCGCCAGCAGCGTAGGACAGGGGGCTCAGTACTTC. The full variable domain, rest sourced from reference TRBV5-1 and TRBJ2-7, is KAGVTQTPRYLIKTRGQQVTLSCSPISGHRSVSWYQQTPGQGLQFLFEYFSETQRNKGNFPGRFSGRQFSNSRSEMNVSTLELGDSALYLCASSVGQGAQYFGPGTRLTVT.

The rearrangement links TRBV20-1 to TRBJ2-3; 7 bases are shared with TRBD2. Germline CDR1 and CDR2: DFQATT and SNEGSKA (reference sequence). This CDR3 has 14 residues. Trimming removed 4 bases from V and 7 bases from J; junction bases left unmatched: 11. In DNA form, the CDR3 reads TGCAGTGCTACCCCCGGGGGGTTTTTAAATACGCAGTATTTT. Translated: CSATPGGFLNTQYF.

This clonotype has just a few counts. The V and J genes are TRBV19 and TRBJ1-4; D is undetermined. The CDR3 consists of 15 residues. V lost 3 bases, J lost 10 bases, and 18 bases lay in between. CDR1 and CDR2 (germline): LNHDA, SQIVND (reference sequence). This chain's CDR3 is CASSIGRLRAGKLFF. CDR3 coding DNA: TGTGCCAGTAGTATTGGCCGACTGCGCGCCGGAAAACTGTTTTTT.

This clonotype was found many times. The CDR3 region is CASSEAAYEQYF. The CDR3 DNA reads TGTGCCAGCAGTGAAGCCGCCTACGAGCAGTACTTC. The chain joins TRBV2 to TRBJ2-7; D not certain. The germline gives CDR1 SNHLY, CDR2 FYNNEI. The CDR3 is 12 residues long. V was trimmed by 0 bases and J by 2 bases, leaving 2 bases between them. Full variable domain (remainder filled in from reference TRBV2 and TRBJ2-7): EPEVTQTPSHQVTQMGQEVILRCVPISNHLYFYWYRQILGQKVEFLVSFYNNEISEKSEIFDDQFSVERPDGSNFTLKIRSTKLEDSAMYFCASSEAAYEQYFGPGTRLTVT.